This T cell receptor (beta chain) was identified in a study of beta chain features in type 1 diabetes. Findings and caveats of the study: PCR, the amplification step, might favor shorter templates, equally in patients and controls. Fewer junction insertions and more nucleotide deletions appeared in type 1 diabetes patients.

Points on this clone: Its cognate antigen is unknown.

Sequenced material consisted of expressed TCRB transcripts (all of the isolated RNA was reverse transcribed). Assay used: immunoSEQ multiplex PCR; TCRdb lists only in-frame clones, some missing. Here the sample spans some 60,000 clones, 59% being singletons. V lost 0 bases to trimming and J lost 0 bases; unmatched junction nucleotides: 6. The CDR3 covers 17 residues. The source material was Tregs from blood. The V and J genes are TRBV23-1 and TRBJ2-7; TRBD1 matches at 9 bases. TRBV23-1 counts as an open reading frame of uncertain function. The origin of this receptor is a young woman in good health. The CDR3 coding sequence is TGCGCCAGCAGTCAATCGAATGGGACAGGGAGCTCCTACGAGCAGTACTTC. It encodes CASSQSNGTGSSYEQYF.